This is a list of T cell receptor beta chains from one sample in a study of T cell responses to AZD1222 COVID-19 vaccine. Produced via immunoSEQ multiplex PCR; TCRdb's table is partial and in-frame only. Altogether about 140,000 clones are present, around 90% being singletons, with the ten largest covering approximately 3.4%. Here the sequenced sample was peripheral blood, taken on day 0 of AZD1222 vaccination. These receptors all come from an adult in good health. Each CDR3 is given with its conserved first and last residue. A D gene is named only where the DNA matches it firmly. Size values are once, few and many counts, or a class for expanded clones, and some rows have none.

TRBV5-4,TRBJ1-3,TRBD1,few,TGTGCCAGCAGCTTCGAGACAGGGGGAAACACCATATATTTT,CASSFETGGNTIYF
TRBV3-1/TRBV3-2,TRBJ1-1,TRBD1,.,TGTGCCAGCAGCACGAACAGGGGGCAGGGAGCTTTCTTT,CASSTNRGQGAFF
TRBV4-1,TRBJ2-1,.,.,TGCGCCAGCAGCCACAAAACGGGAAACTACAATGAGCAGTTCTTC,CASSHKTGNYNEQFF
TRBV6-6,TRBJ1-1,.,.,TGTGCCAGCAGTTACAATCCCGGGACAGAAGCTTTCTTT,CASSYNPGTEAFF
TRBV30,TRBJ1-2,.,.,TGTGCCCAAACAGGGTCACTCTATGGCTACACCTTC,CAQTGSLYGYTF
TRBV7-2,TRBJ2-1,.,.,TGTGCCAGCAGCCCCCTCACGGGAGCATACAATGAGCAGTTCTTC,CASSPLTGAYNEQFF
TRBV28,TRBJ1-1,.,.,TGTGCCAGCAGTGGATTGGGGGGGGTGAACACTGAAGCTTTCTTT,CASSGLGGVNTEAFF
TRBV9,TRBJ2-1,.,few,TGTGCCAGCAGCGTAGCTGGAGTGGGCTCCTACAATGAGCAGTTCTTC,CASSVAGVGSYNEQFF
TRBV3-1/TRBV3-2,TRBJ1-1,.,few,TGTGCCAGCAGCCAAGTCCATCAGGGCACTGAAGCTTTCTTT,CASSQVHQGTEAFF
TRBV4-3,TRBJ2-5,TRBD1,.,TGCGCCAGCAGCCAAGCCACAGGGGAGAAGACCCAGTACTTC,CASSQATGEKTQYF
TRBV7-2,TRBJ1-2,.,few,TGTGCCAGCAGCTTATGGCGTGGGGAGGGCTACACCTTC,CASSLWRGEGYTF
TRBV14,TRBJ2-7,.,.,TGTGCCAGCAGCCAAGTCCTTATGTACGAGCAGTACTTC,CASSQVLMYEQYF
TRBV5-4,TRBJ1-1,.,.,TGTGCCAGCAGCCCAGCGGACAGCAGATTGAACACTGAAGCTTTCTTT,CASSPADSRLNTEAFF
TRBV9,TRBJ2-1,.,once,TGTGCCAGCAGCGCCGGGACTCAGACGAATAATGAGCAGTTCTTC,CASSAGTQTNNEQFF
TRBV27,TRBJ1-1,.,once,TGTGCCAGCAGATGGAGGGAAGAAGCTTTCTTT,CASRWREEAFF
TRBV28,TRBJ2-4,.,.,TGTGCCAGCACCGGGACCGGACTAGCCAAAAACATTCAGTACTTC,CASTGTGLAKNIQYF
TRBV7-6,TRBJ2-3,.,once,TGTGCCAGCAGCTTAGCCCCAGACAGCCCCAACCAGTATTTT,CASSLAPDSPNQYF
TRBV27,TRBJ2-7,TRBD1,.,TGTGCCAGCAGCCATAGACAGGGGGCGTACGAGCAGTACTTC,CASSHRQGAYEQYF
TRBV15,TRBJ2-5,.,.,TGTGCCACCGGTGGGGGAAATGTAGAGACCCAGTACTTC,CATGGGNVETQYF
TRBV3-1/TRBV3-2,TRBJ2-1,TRBD1,.,TGTGCCAGCAGGCCGGGACAGCGATCCTACAATGAGCAGTTCTTC,CASRPGQRSYNEQFF
TRBV7-2,TRBJ2-7,.,.,TGTGCCAGCAGCTTTGACCCGAACTACGAGCAGTACTTC,CASSFDPNYEQYF
TRBV30,TRBJ2-7,TRBD1,.,TGTGCCTGGAGTGGCGGACAGGACTACGAGCAGTACTTC,CAWSGGQDYEQYF
TRBV2,TRBJ2-1,.,once,TGTGCCAGCAGTGGGGGGCGTCTCGAGCAGTTCTTC,CASSGGRLEQFF
TRBV6-5,TRBJ2-1,TRBD2,.,TGTGCCAGCAGGAAGAGCGGGAGTACCTACAATGAGCAGTTCTTC,CASRKSGSTYNEQFF
TRBV5-1,TRBJ2-3,.,.,TGCGCCAGCAGCCAGGGACTTACTAGCACAGATACGCAGTATTTT,CASSQGLTSTDTQYF
TRBV18,TRBJ2-3,TRBD1,.,TGTGCCAGCTCCGCCTCTGGGGGACAGGGGCTTGGAGATACGCAGTATTTT,CASSASGGQGLGDTQYF
TRBV7-6,TRBJ2-1,.,.,TGTGCCAGCAGCTTAGTGGGTAGCGGCTTCTACAATGAGCAGTTCTTC,CASSLVGSGFYNEQFF
TRBV6-2/TRBV6-3,TRBJ1-1,.,.,TGTGCCAGCAGTTACAGGCGAACTGAAGCTTTCTTT,CASSYRRTEAFF
TRBV19,TRBJ2-7,TRBD2,few,TGTGCCAGTAGTATCCTGCGTGGAGGGAGGGACGAGCAGTACTTC,CASSILRGGRDEQYF
TRBV4-3,TRBJ1-6,.,once,TGCGCCAGCAGCCCCGAAAGCGGATTTAATTCACCCCTCCACTTT,CASSPESGFNSPLHF
TRBV7-3,TRBJ2-1,.,.,TGTGCCAGCAGCTCGAGGACTGAACCCAATGAGCAGTTCTTC,CASSSRTEPNEQFF
TRBV7-9,TRBJ2-1,.,.,TGTGCCAGCAGCTTAGGACAGGCTTTCTACAATGAGCAGTTCTTC,CASSLGQAFYNEQFF
TRBV10-3,TRBJ1-1,.,.,TGTGCCATTTCTGTGGAGGGGAACACTGAAGCTTTCTTT,CAISVEGNTEAFF
TRBV6-5,TRBJ1-5,TRBD1,.,TGTGCCAGCAGTTACGAGGGACAGGGGCCCAATCAGCCCCAGCATTTT,CASSYEGQGPNQPQHF
TRBV6-2/TRBV6-3,TRBJ2-1,.,once,TGTGCCAGCAGTTACTCGACGGGGAATGAGCAGTTCTTC,CASSYSTGNEQFF
TRBV18,TRBJ1-2,TRBD1,.,TGTGCCAGCTCACCGTGGGACAGGGGGCCGACTAACTATGGCTACACCTTC,CASSPWDRGPTNYGYTF
TRBV13,TRBJ2-3,.,few,TGTGCCAGCATGCTAGTGAACACAGATACGCAGTATTTT,CASMLVNTDTQYF
TRBV7-2,TRBJ2-3,.,.,TGTGCCAGCAGAAGGGACTCGTATTACACAGATACGCAGTATTTT,CASRRDSYYTDTQYF
TRBV6-4,TRBJ2-7,TRBD2,once,TGTGCCAGCAGTTGTGGGACTAGCGGGATCAAGCAGTACTTC,CASSCGTSGIKQYF
TRBV19,TRBJ2-1,TRBD2,.,TGTGCCAGTAGCCGGACTAGCGGGTTGAATGAGCAGTTCTTC,CASSRTSGLNEQFF
TRBV6-5,TRBJ2-5,TRBD1,.,TGTGCCAGCGGGTCCACAGGGGTAGAGACCCAGTACTTC,CASGSTGVETQYF
TRBV19,TRBJ1-2,.,.,TGTGCCAGTAGTATAGATCTCGGGGCAGGGTCCTATGGCTACACCTTC,CASSIDLGAGSYGYTF
TRBV9,TRBJ1-2,.,few,TGTGCCAGCAGCGTAGCCGCCCAAGGGCATGGCTACACCTTC,CASSVAAQGHGYTF
TRBV7-6,TRBJ2-2,.,few,TGTGCCAGCAGCTTAGCCTCAGGGCTATTGAACACCGGGGAGCTGTTTTTT,CASSLASGLLNTGELFF
TRBV28,TRBJ1-2,.,.,TGTGCCAGCAGCCTTGGGAGCCTCTATGGCTACACCTTC,CASSLGSLYGYTF
TRBV5-8,TRBJ1-5,.,.,TGTGCCAGCAGCCCAGCCGTGGACAGCTATAGCAATCAGCCCCAGCATTTT,CASSPAVDSYSNQPQHF
TRBV15,TRBJ2-3,TRBD2,.,TGTGCCACCAGCAATGGGGGGGGTAGCACAGATACGCAGTATTTT,CATSNGGGSTDTQYF
TRBV6-5,TRBJ2-1,.,once,TGTGCCAGCGGACGAGGGACTTCCCTCTACAATGAGCAGTTCTTC,CASGRGTSLYNEQFF
TRBV18,TRBJ2-7,.,.,TGTGCCAGCTCACTTCAAAGTAGGGACGGCGAGCAGTACTTC,CASSLQSRDGEQYF
TRBV6-5,TRBJ2-7,.,.,TGTGCCAGCAGTTATTCCAGGAACCCCTCCTACGAGCAGTACTTC,CASSYSRNPSYEQYF
TRBV9,TRBJ2-7,TRBD2,.,TGTGCCAGCAGCGTAGGTGCTAGCGGGGGCTACGAGCAGTACTTC,CASSVGASGGYEQYF
TRBV7-2,TRBJ1-6,TRBD1,.,TGTGCCAGCAGCTCAACCCAAGGACAGGGGTGGAATTCACCCCTCCACTTT,CASSSTQGQGWNSPLHF
TRBV6-5,TRBJ1-1,.,.,TGTGCCAGCAGTAGACAGTTGAACACTGAAGCTTTCTTT,CASSRQLNTEAFF
TRBV19,TRBJ2-1,TRBD2,.,TGTGCCAGTAGACTAGCGGGAACTCTGGATGAGCAGTTCTTC,CASRLAGTLDEQFF